This T cell receptor (beta chain) emerged from a study of blood T cell repertoires in COVID-19. On the study more broadly: In each case, the material was cDNA or gDNA derived from T cells, B-cell-depleted T cells, or PBMCs.

Authors' methods: Amplification of reference gene primers provided the estimated nucleated cell counts. The data were produced by immunoSEQ multiplex PCR, yet TCRdb's version contains in-frame clones alone and is incomplete. V and J calls and clone size are as listed in that table; D and trimming were resolved from the DNA. The sample gives around 200,000 clones, 85% to 90% of which show up once; roughly 3.9% is in the top ten. The CDR3 is 14 amino acids. V was pared by 3 bases and J by 9 bases, with 8 bases of the junction left unmatched. Germline loops: CDR1 SGHRS, CDR2 YFSETQ. The chain links TRBV5-1 to TRBJ2-1, with 8 bases fitting TRBD2. The source is a man younger than 30 with active or convalescent COVID-19. Specimen: peripheral blood. CDR3 nucleotides: TGCGCCAGCAGCTCCCCGTCTACTAGCGGTGAGCAGTTCTTC. It is translated as CASSSPSTSGEQFF.